There are a few counts of the clone carrying this T cell receptor (beta chain). Antigen specificity is unknown. Stem cell-like memory, regulatory, central memory and naive CD4+ cells were sorted via CD45RO/CCR7/CD25/CD127/CD95/CD27. Purity (above 98%) was reached by all sorted populations. The data belong to a study of beta chain features in type 1 diabetes. Study outcomes and limitations: Within patients, naive, central memory and Treg TCRB repertoires seemed more similar than within healthy donors. A moderate, significant TCRB CDR3 shortening appeared in type 1 diabetes across four CD4+ subsets.

The study reverse transcribed the entire isolated RNA, so it sequenced expressed TCRB transcripts. Clones were read by immunoSEQ multiplex PCR, and TCRdb kept only the in-frame ones, dropping some. The sample lists 390,000 or so clones, approximately 15% occurring once. Germline CDR1 reads GTSNPN; CDR2 reads SVGIG (reference sequence). Trimming took 3 bases from V and 5 from J; bases not matched to a gene: 4. CDR3 size: 13 residues. This chain uses TRBV30 with TRBJ2-1; 7 bases align to TRBD2. The sequencing input was naive CD4+ T cells from blood. This clonotype was obtained from a man aged 25 to 40 in good health. The CDR3 spells CAWSPGGNNEQFF. The CDR3, as DNA: TGTGCCTGGAGCCCGGGAGGAAACAATGAGCAGTTCTTC.